This is a list of T cell receptor beta chains from one sample in a study of human T cells and chemical hapten exposure. TCRdb redid the calling of the RACE reads with MiXCR, one entry per CDR3 protein. The table has fewer than 150,000 distinct CDR3 sequences, less than 15% seen once. Material: whole blood, obtained in connection with sensitization to the hapten diphenylcyclopropenone (DPC). These receptors were taken from a woman aged 18-30 years with alopecia areata. Some clones in this sample may be carry-over from other donors' samples. CDR3s leave out the opening cysteine and the closing phenylalanine or tryptophan. The order of the fields is D gene, V gene, clone size, J gene, CDR3 protein. A D gene is named only where the DNA matches it firmly. Clone size appears in some rows only: once, few, many, or a class for an expanded clone.

>TRBD1|TRBV7-2|few|TRBJ1-2
ASSLQRPGGRGYGYT
>NA|TRBV7-7|few|TRBJ1-6
ASSWSGNYNSPLH
>NA|TRBV9|few|TRBJ2-3
ASSVGITDTQY
>NA|TRBV4-1|NA|TRBJ2-1
ASSHPALGGVTGNEQF
>NA|TRBV20-1|few|TRBJ1-1
SARDKQVNTEAF
>NA|TRBV28|few|TRBJ1-6
ASSLANSPLH
>NA|TRBV3-1|few|TRBJ2-1
ASSQDPGRNEQF
>NA|TRBV9|NA|TRBJ2-7
ASSVDVRGEQY
>TRBD2|TRBV20-1|many|TRBJ2-7
SARPPGGPSPSH
>NA|TRBV28|many|TRBJ2-7
ASSTRTGEQY
>TRBD1|TRBV10-3|NA|TRBJ1-2
AISEVSGQGGYT
>NA|TRBV10-3|NA|TRBJ1-4
AISDSIRLGEKLF
>NA|TRBV29-1|many|TRBJ2-3
SVKRGAQDTQY
>NA|TRBV6-5|NA|TRBJ2-7
ASRPLSSYEQY
>TRBD1|TRBV6-6|many|TRBJ2-7
ASSFEGQYEQY
>NA|TRBV7-2|NA|TRBJ1-5
ASSLVGAGNQPQH
>TRBD1|TRBV11-2|many|TRBJ1-6
ASSTGGRGHLNSPLH
>NA|TRBV3-1|NA|TRBJ2-1
ASSPSRGGLGKQF
>NA|TRBV7-2|NA|TRBJ1-6
ASSLASGPNSPLH
>NA|TRBV12-3/TRBV12-4|NA|TRBJ2-2
ASSLLGVDTGELF
>NA|TRBV5-4|many|TRBJ1-6
ATRTAGLSYNSPLH
>TRBD2|TRBV7-9|few|TRBJ2-7
ASSGPGTSGGTAPYEQY
>NA|TRBV12-3/TRBV12-4|NA|TRBJ1-6
ASSLGVSPLH
>TRBD1|TRBV5-1|few|TRBJ2-7
ANSSLTGSFRDEQY
>NA|TRBV29-1|NA|TRBJ1-1
SGRGNTEAF
>NA|TRBV7-2|NA|TRBJ1-1
ASSLGPGRETEAF
>NA|TRBV4-3|NA|TRBJ1-1
ASSQDGNEAF
>TRBD1|TRBV7-6|many|TRBJ2-7
ASSSRQGDGSEQY
>TRBD2|TRBV18|NA|TRBJ2-1
ASSPLTSGGAGNEQF
>NA|TRBV12-3/TRBV12-4|NA|TRBJ2-3
ASSPDGIVKDTQY
>TRBD1|TRBV11-2|NA|TRBJ2-7
ASSFPRTGTGSAYEQY